This is a list of T cell receptor beta chains from one sample in a study of shared clonotypes between healthy human individuals. The method was immunoSEQ multiplex PCR; TCRdb's version includes in-frame clones alone and lacks a portion of them. In the table there are about 2 million clones, about 94% of which are singletons. Sequencing was done on a sample of naive CD8+ T cells sorted from blood. These TCRs come from a man between 18 and 29 years old in good health. The CDR3 runs from the conserved cysteine through the conserved F or W. Each record gives: V gene, clone size, J gene, D gene, CDR3 length, CDR3 protein, CDR3 DNA. D genes are given only for firm matches. Expanded clones get a size class; other rows say once, few or many, or leave the size out.

v_call: TRBV2
clone_size: -
j_call: TRBJ2-2
d_call: -
cdr3_length: 14
cdr3_aa: CASTSTSNTGELFF
cdr3_nt: TGTGCCAGCACAAGCACATCTAACACCGGGGAGCTGTTTTTT

v_call: TRBV5-8
clone_size: -
j_call: TRBJ2-2
d_call: -
cdr3_length: 10
cdr3_aa: CASSGGELFF
cdr3_nt: TGTGCCAGCAGCGGCGGGGAGCTGTTTTTT

v_call: TRBV7-6
clone_size: -
j_call: TRBJ2-7
d_call: -
cdr3_length: 13
cdr3_aa: CASSPTGGYEQYF
cdr3_nt: TGTGCCAGCAGCCCCACCGGGGGCTACGAGCAGTACTTC

v_call: TRBV27
clone_size: -
j_call: TRBJ2-2
d_call: -
cdr3_length: 12
cdr3_aa: CASSLGTGELFF
cdr3_nt: TGTGCCAGCAGTTTGGGGACCGGGGAGCTGTTTTTT

v_call: TRBV27
clone_size: -
j_call: TRBJ2-7
d_call: -
cdr3_length: 14
cdr3_aa: CASSPVRRSYEQYF
cdr3_nt: TGTGCCAGCAGTCCCGTTCGGCGCTCCTACGAGCAGTACTTC

v_call: TRBV6-1
clone_size: -
j_call: TRBJ2-7
d_call: -
cdr3_length: 11
cdr3_aa: CASTTGDRVYF
cdr3_nt: TGTGCCAGCACCACGGGAGACAGGGTCTACTTC

v_call: TRBV6-6
clone_size: -
j_call: TRBJ1-1
d_call: -
cdr3_length: 15
cdr3_aa: CASREREGGDTEAFF
cdr3_nt: TGTGCCAGCAGGGAAAGGGAGGGCGGGGACACTGAAGCTTTCTTT

v_call: TRBV7-6
clone_size: once
j_call: TRBJ1-1
d_call: -
cdr3_length: 15
cdr3_aa: CASSLGPGENTEAFF
cdr3_nt: TGTGCCAGCAGCTTAGGGCCAGGTGAGAACACTGAAGCTTTCTTT

v_call: TRBV9
clone_size: -
j_call: TRBJ2-1
d_call: -
cdr3_length: 13
cdr3_aa: CASSLGNYNEQFF
cdr3_nt: TGTGCCAGCAGCCTGGGGAACTACAATGAGCAGTTCTTC

v_call: TRBV5-5
clone_size: -
j_call: TRBJ2-7
d_call: -
cdr3_length: 13
cdr3_aa: CASSLSNPNEQYF
cdr3_nt: TGTGCCAGCAGCTTGAGCAACCCCAACGAGCAGTACTTC

v_call: TRBV7-2
clone_size: -
j_call: TRBJ2-5
d_call: TRBD1
cdr3_length: 16
cdr3_aa: CASSLIPPGGWETQYF
cdr3_nt: TGTGCCAGCAGCTTAATTCCCCCAGGGGGCTGGGAGACCCAGTACTTC

v_call: TRBV4-2
clone_size: -
j_call: TRBJ2-2
d_call: TRBD1
cdr3_length: 17
cdr3_aa: CASSQARTGEVSGELFF
cdr3_nt: TGTGCCAGCAGCCAAGCAAGGACAGGGGAGGTTTCCGGGGAGCTGTTTTTT

v_call: TRBV5-4
clone_size: -
j_call: TRBJ2-1
d_call: -
cdr3_length: 15
cdr3_aa: CASSLGGEANNEQFF
cdr3_nt: TGTGCCAGCAGCTTGGGAGGGGAAGCAAACAATGAGCAGTTCTTC

v_call: TRBV7-9
clone_size: -
j_call: TRBJ2-2
d_call: TRBD2
cdr3_length: 16
cdr3_aa: CASSPPGTSGTGELFF
cdr3_nt: TGTGCCAGCAGCCCACCCGGGACTAGCGGTACCGGGGAGCTGTTTTTT

v_call: TRBV30
clone_size: -
j_call: TRBJ2-1
d_call: TRBD2
cdr3_length: 14
cdr3_aa: CATSASGGYNEQFF
cdr3_nt: TGTGCCACTTCCGCTAGCGGGGGATACAATGAGCAGTTCTTC

v_call: TRBV27
clone_size: -
j_call: TRBJ1-6
d_call: -
cdr3_length: 12
cdr3_aa: CASSYYNSPLHF
cdr3_nt: TGTGCCAGCAGTTACTATAATTCACCCCTCCACTTT

v_call: TRBV9
clone_size: -
j_call: TRBJ1-2
d_call: TRBD1
cdr3_length: 16
cdr3_aa: CASSPGTGPPGGGYTF
cdr3_nt: TGTGCCAGCAGTCCCGGGACAGGGCCACCAGGAGGTGGCTACACCTTC

v_call: TRBV2
clone_size: -
j_call: TRBJ1-4
d_call: TRBD1
cdr3_length: 14
cdr3_aa: CASSTGQEDEKLFF
cdr3_nt: TGTGCCAGCAGTACCGGACAGGAAGACGAAAAACTGTTTTTT

v_call: TRBV6-5
clone_size: -
j_call: TRBJ2-2
d_call: -
cdr3_length: 16
cdr3_aa: CASSYVGDPNTGELFF
cdr3_nt: TGTGCCAGCAGTTACGTGGGGGATCCGAACACCGGGGAGCTGTTTTTT

v_call: TRBV2
clone_size: -
j_call: TRBJ2-7
d_call: -
cdr3_length: 12
cdr3_aa: CASFRDSYEQYF
cdr3_nt: TGTGCCAGCTTCCGGGACTCCTACGAGCAGTACTTC

v_call: TRBV4-1
clone_size: -
j_call: TRBJ2-7
d_call: TRBD2
cdr3_length: 16
cdr3_aa: CASSPGLAGAFYEQYF
cdr3_nt: TGCGCCAGCAGCCCCGGACTAGCGGGAGCTTTCTACGAGCAGTACTTC

v_call: TRBV28
clone_size: -
j_call: TRBJ1-1
d_call: -
cdr3_length: 13
cdr3_aa: CASSIIGDTEAFF
cdr3_nt: TGTGCCAGCAGTATCATTGGGGACACTGAAGCTTTCTTT

v_call: TRBV11-2
clone_size: -
j_call: TRBJ1-1
d_call: -
cdr3_length: 13
cdr3_aa: CASSRVANTEAFF
cdr3_nt: TGTGCCAGCAGCCGCGTCGCGAACACTGAAGCTTTCTTT

v_call: TRBV4-1
clone_size: -
j_call: TRBJ2-7
d_call: -
cdr3_length: 13
cdr3_aa: CASSQSIDYEQYF
cdr3_nt: TGCGCCAGCAGCCAAAGTATTGACTACGAGCAGTACTTC

v_call: TRBV5-6
clone_size: -
j_call: TRBJ2-7
d_call: -
cdr3_length: 12
cdr3_aa: CASSSTDYEQYF
cdr3_nt: TGTGCCAGCAGCTCGACAGACTACGAGCAGTACTTC

v_call: TRBV7-2
clone_size: -
j_call: TRBJ2-1
d_call: -
cdr3_length: 16
cdr3_aa: CASSLAWGDFYNEQFF
cdr3_nt: TGTGCCAGCAGCTTAGCTTGGGGAGACTTCTACAATGAGCAGTTCTTC

v_call: TRBV28
clone_size: -
j_call: TRBJ2-3
d_call: -
cdr3_length: 16
cdr3_aa: CASSSTWELYTDTQYF
cdr3_nt: TGTGCCAGCAGTTCGACCTGGGAGCTGTACACAGATACGCAGTATTTT

v_call: TRBV7-8
clone_size: -
j_call: TRBJ1-3
d_call: -
cdr3_length: 16
cdr3_aa: CASSLEVRHSGNTIYF
cdr3_nt: TGTGCCAGCAGCTTAGAGGTGAGGCATTCGGGAAACACCATATATTTT

v_call: TRBV30
clone_size: -
j_call: TRBJ1-1
d_call: -
cdr3_length: 10
cdr3_aa: CAWPFREAFF
cdr3_nt: TGTGCCTGGCCGTTCCGGGAAGCTTTCTTT

v_call: TRBV6-5
clone_size: -
j_call: TRBJ1-1
d_call: -
cdr3_length: 12
cdr3_aa: CASSYSGAEAFF
cdr3_nt: TGTGCCAGCAGTTACTCTGGAGCTGAAGCTTTCTTT

v_call: TRBV7-8
clone_size: -
j_call: TRBJ2-5
d_call: -
cdr3_length: 14
cdr3_aa: CASSLLQGQETQYF
cdr3_nt: TGTGCCAGCAGCTTGCTGCAGGGCCAAGAGACCCAGTACTTC

v_call: TRBV14
clone_size: -
j_call: TRBJ2-2
d_call: -
cdr3_length: 15
cdr3_aa: CASSQGRPNTGELFF
cdr3_nt: TGTGCCAGCAGCCAAGGTCGACCGAACACCGGGGAGCTGTTTTTT